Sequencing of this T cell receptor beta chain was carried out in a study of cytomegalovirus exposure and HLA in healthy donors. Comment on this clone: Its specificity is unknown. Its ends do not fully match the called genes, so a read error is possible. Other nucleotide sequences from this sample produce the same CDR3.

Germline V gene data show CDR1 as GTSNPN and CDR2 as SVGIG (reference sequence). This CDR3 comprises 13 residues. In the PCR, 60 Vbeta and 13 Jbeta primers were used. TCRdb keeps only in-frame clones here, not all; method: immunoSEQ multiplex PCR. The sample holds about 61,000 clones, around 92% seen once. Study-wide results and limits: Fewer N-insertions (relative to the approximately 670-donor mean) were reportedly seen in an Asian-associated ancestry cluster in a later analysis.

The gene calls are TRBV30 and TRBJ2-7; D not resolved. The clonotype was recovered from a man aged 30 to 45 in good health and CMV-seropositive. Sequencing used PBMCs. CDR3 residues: CAWSLSISYEQYF. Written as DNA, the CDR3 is TGCGCCTGGAGTCTAAGTATCTCCTACGAGCAGTACTTC.